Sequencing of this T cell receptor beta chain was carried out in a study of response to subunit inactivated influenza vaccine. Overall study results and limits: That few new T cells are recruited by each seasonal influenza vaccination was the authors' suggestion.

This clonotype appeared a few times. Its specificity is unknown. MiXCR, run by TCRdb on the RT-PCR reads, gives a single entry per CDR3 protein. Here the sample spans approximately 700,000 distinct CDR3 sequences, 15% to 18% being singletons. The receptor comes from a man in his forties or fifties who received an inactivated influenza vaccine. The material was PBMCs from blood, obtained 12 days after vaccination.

CDR3 loop: CSARERGGVPNSPLHF. The CDR3 DNA reads as TGCAGTGCTAGAGAGAGAGGGGGTGTTCCGAATTCACCCCTCCACTTT. The genes are TRBV20-1 and TRBJ1-6, with a possible D match to TRBD1 (6 bases). CDR3 length equals 16 residues. The germline CDR1 and CDR2 sequences are DFQATT and SNEGSKA (reference sequence). The V and J ends lost 0 bases and 7 bases respectively, with 16 bases between them.